This T cell receptor beta chain was observed in a study of control samples from healthy donors and cancer patients. V lost 7 bases, J lost 0 bases, and 6 bases lay in between. The CDR3 is 12 residues long. Germline-derived CDR1 and CDR2 are SNHLY and FYNNEI. Sequencing was performed with immunoSEQ multiplex PCR; in TCRdb, only in-frame clones are kept and a portion is missing. The sample has roughly 80,000 clones; more than 70% are singletons. This clone was detected only once. The clonotype originates from a woman aged 45-59 years in good health. Sequenced sample: blood. The chain recombines TRBV2 with TRBJ1-2; D call uncertain. CDR3 nucleotide sequence: TGTGCCAGCACAGACCCTAACTATGGCTACACCTTC. This translates into CASTDPNYGYTF.